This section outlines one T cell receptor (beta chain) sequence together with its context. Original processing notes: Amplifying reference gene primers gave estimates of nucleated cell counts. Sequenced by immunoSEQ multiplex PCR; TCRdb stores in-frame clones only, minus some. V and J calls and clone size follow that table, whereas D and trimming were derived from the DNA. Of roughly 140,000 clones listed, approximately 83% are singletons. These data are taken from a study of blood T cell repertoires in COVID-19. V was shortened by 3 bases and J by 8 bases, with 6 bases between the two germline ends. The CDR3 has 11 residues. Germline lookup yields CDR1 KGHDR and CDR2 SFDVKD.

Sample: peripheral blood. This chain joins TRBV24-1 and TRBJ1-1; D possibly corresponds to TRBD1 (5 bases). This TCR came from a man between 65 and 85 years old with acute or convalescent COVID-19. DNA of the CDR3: TGTGCCACCAGTGATCACAGGGAAGCTTTCTTT. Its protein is CATSDHREAFF.